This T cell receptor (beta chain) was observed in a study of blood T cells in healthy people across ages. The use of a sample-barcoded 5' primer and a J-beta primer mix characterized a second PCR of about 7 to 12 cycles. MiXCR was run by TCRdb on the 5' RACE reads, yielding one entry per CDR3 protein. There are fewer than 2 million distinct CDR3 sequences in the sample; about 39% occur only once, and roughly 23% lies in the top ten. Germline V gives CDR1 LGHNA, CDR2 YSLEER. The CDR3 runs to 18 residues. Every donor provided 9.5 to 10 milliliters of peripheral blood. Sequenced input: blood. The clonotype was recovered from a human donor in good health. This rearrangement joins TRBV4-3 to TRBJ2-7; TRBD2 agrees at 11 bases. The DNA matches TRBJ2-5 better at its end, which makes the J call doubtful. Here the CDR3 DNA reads TGCGCCAGCAGCCAAGATCAACTAGCGGGGGCCCCGGTGGAGACCCAGTACTTC. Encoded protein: CASSQDQLAGAPVETQYF.